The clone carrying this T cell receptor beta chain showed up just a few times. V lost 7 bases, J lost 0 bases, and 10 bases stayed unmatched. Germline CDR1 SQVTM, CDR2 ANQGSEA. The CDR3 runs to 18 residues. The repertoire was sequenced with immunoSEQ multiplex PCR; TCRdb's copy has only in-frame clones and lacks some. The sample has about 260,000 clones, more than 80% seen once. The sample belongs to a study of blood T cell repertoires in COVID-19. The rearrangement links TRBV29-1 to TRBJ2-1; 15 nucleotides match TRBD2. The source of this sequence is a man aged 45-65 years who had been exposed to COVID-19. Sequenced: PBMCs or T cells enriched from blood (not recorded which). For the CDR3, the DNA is TGCAGCGCTAGGGGACTAGCGGGAGGATCCCGCTCCTACAATGAGCAGTTCTTC. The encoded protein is CSARGLAGGSRSYNEQFF.